This section outlines one T cell receptor beta chain sequence together with its context. What this receptor recognizes is not known. No base qualities exist here, and no much larger clone lies one base off it. The data derive from a study of T cell clonotyping in hematopoietic cell transplantation (TCRdb year 2021). About the full investigation: Recipient samples taken before transplant were collected after cytoreduction. Recruitment of patients ran from 2015 to early 2017, and follow-up continued until September 2020 or until death. A total of around 140 blood samples were collected in the study from approximately 32 consecutive transplant recipients and their related donors.

The research as a whole found: After transplant, TCR diversity in recipients dropped, and pathologically expanded clonotypes increased progressively from day 30 to day 180. Broader posttransplant TCR repertoire diversity was predicted by donor and pretransplant recipient Inverse Simpson Index values. The sample size was limited, and CD4 and CD8 repertoire contributions could not be separated because cells were not sorted. Recipient repertoires showed only a small fraction of overlap with donor repertoires, and over 95% appeared de novo at the given depth.

Counted from cysteine to phenylalanine, this CDR3 has 14 amino acids. Only the CDR3 part of the read is kept: 42 bases, read in frame from the first base. Cut back by 4 bases and 0 bases, the V and J ends lie 7 bases apart. Based on the germline V gene, the CDR1 and CDR2 sequences are MGHDK and SYGVNS. Reading the label with the study, this specimen's time point is: recipient sample about 28 days before transplant, after cytoreduction. Blood from recipients was drawn about 28 days before transplant and again at days 30, 100 and 180 after transplant. Nuclei Lysis Solution was used to extract genomic DNA from fresh or cryopreserved unfractionated peripheral blood mononuclear cells. The immunoSEQ assay, a bias-controlled multiplex PCR with V- and J-specific primers, was used to amplify TCR beta CDR3 regions from genomic DNA. A proprietary barcode and Illumina adapter sequences were added to the CDR3 amplicons in a second PCR step. An Illumina MiSeq instrument was used to sequence the CDR3 libraries. On the study's bioinformatics: immunoSEQ Analyzer 3.0 was used for export and quality control, with R Bioconductor and Immunarch used for downstream analyses. Repertoire metrics were calculated using only productive rearrangements within the normalized downsampled data set. Pathologically expanded clonotypes were defined as those larger than 5 templates in the normalized cohort. Repertoire diversity was measured with the Inverse Simpson Index. To capture all clonotypes, the CMV-specificity analyses were run on the non-normalized data set. TCRdb mirrors the immuneACCESS table, restricted to in-frame sequences. Some clones are absent from its copies; in checked studies, under half trace to an unresolved V gene, and the reason for the others is unknown. V, J and clone size were drawn from that table, and D and trimming were deduced from the DNA. In all, the sample holds around 28,000 clones, and 82% of those were seen once. Clones ranked in the top ten supply less than 2% of the sample.

This specimen was peripheral blood mononuclear cells, taken before stem cell transplant. The rearrangement joined TRBV25-1 to TRBJ1-5; TRBD1 is a possible D gene, resting on 6 matching bases. The source of this sequence is a man aged 35 to 55 with acute myeloid leukemia. Some clones in this sample may be carry-over from other donors' samples. The nucleotides are TGTGCCAGCAGTGTGACAGGTAGCAATCAGCCCCAGCATTTT. It specifies CASSVTGSNQPQHF.